This T cell receptor (beta chain) was captured in a study of T-cell memory formation after mild COVID-19 (dated by TCRdb to about 2021). Looking at the study overall: TCR sequence clusters from the two donors were found to be largely donor specific. Two young, previously healthy adult volunteers made up the cohort, one male and one female. In a couple of donors, T-cell clones that expanded and contracted after mild COVID-19 were tracked by sequencing TCRalpha and TCRbeta repertoires over time. What the study reported, not specific to this receptor: The study covered only a couple of mild cases, and larger cohorts including severe cases with pre-infection samples were considered necessary. Clones that contracted from day 15 to 85 showed balanced CD4/CD8 phenotypes, whereas a second wave of clones that expanded from day 15 to 37 leaned towards CD4+. The second-wave clones that peaked on day 37 were not confirmed to be SARS-CoV-2 specific. Some responding clones were detected in pre-infection memory, which suggested that pre-existing cross-reactive memory T cells had joined the SARS-CoV-2 response. Contracting CD4+ clones appeared mostly in the CM and EM memory subsets, whereas CD8+ clones were enriched in EMRA.

PBMCs were isolated by Ficoll-Paque density gradient centrifugation. Sequencer: Illumina NovaSeq 6000. TCRalpha and TCRbeta cDNA libraries were constructed by 5'RACE with constant-segment primers, with sample barcodes and unique molecular identifiers being introduced. Trizol reagent was used to extract RNA from every sample. The libraries were amplified in two PCR steps, and the second step added a second sample barcode and Illumina TruSeq adapters. Libraries were sequenced on an Illumina NovaSeq with 2 x 150 bp paired-end reads. Under the source paper's analysis protocol: Reads were demultiplexed and collapsed into UMI-guided consensus sequences with migec v1.2.7. Using mixcr v2.1.11, the UMI consensuses were aligned to TRA and TRB V and J templates and assembled into clonotypes. Expanded or contracted clonotypes were those called significant by both edgeR and NoisET, with noise models trained on biological replicates. For edgeR calls, the cutoffs were a false discovery rate-adjusted p below 0.01 and a log2 fold-change threshold of 1. PCA with hierarchical clustering of max-normalized trajectories of the 1000 most abundant clonotypes was used as exploratory dynamics analysis. Separately sequenced CD4+ and CD8+ repertoires were used to assign the CD4 or CD8 phenotype of responding clones. In TCRdb, the public reads were trimmed at Q25 with fastp and aligned with MiXCR, with productive beta chains retained. Under each unique CDR3 protein, matching rows form one entry showing the most common genes and DNA. The V and J calls come from TCRdb's annotation, not from the publication. The sample yields roughly 340,000 distinct CDR3 sequences; roughly 15% were counted once. Approximately 20% of the sample goes to the ten largest clones.

As concerns this clonotype: The target of this receptor is not known. No much larger clone exists at a distance of one base, and base qualities are not known.

This clonotype originated in a man aged 18 to 30 who had mild COVID-19 (a few samples of this study predate the infection). The sample titles of this study are shuffled in the database, so cell type and time point are left out; the donor was told from shared clones. The source material was PBMCs or a T cell subset sorted from them (not recorded which).

The CDR3 region: CASSRVGQPQHF. The DNA reads as follows: TGTGCCAGCAGCCGCGTTGGGCAGCCCCAGCATTTT. In this chain, TRBV7-9 is recombined with TRBJ1-5, with the identity of the D gene unclear. In the germline V gene (reference sequence), CDR1 corresponds to SEHNR and CDR2 to FQNEAQ. Trimming removed 5 bases from V and 7 bases from J, leaving 9 bases between the germline ends. Its CDR3 holds 12 amino acids, cysteine through phenylalanine. Just CDR3 DNA is preserved here, 36 bases in frame from base 1.